This entry features one T cell receptor (beta chain) sequence. TCRdb independently ran MiXCR on the 5' RACE reads; one entry per CDR3 protein. This table holds 250,000 to 400,000 distinct CDR3 sequences, approximately 4% found once. The data derive from a study of T cells after yellow fever vaccination. Germline lookup yields CDR1 KGHSH and CDR2 LQKENI. The CDR3 runs to 16 residues. V shed 3 bases and J 2 bases; nucleotides not matched to a gene: 9. This clonotype originated in a man between 18 and 29 years old who received the YFV17D yellow fever vaccine. The chain is built from TRBV18 and TRBJ1-2; 7 positions agree with TRBD1. Sequences were derived from PBMCs, sampled 5 days after the yellow fever booster vaccination. CDR3 sequence: CASSPYDRVQNYGYTF. In DNA, the CDR3 is TGTGCCAGCTCACCCTACGACAGGGTACAAAACTATGGCTACACCTTC.